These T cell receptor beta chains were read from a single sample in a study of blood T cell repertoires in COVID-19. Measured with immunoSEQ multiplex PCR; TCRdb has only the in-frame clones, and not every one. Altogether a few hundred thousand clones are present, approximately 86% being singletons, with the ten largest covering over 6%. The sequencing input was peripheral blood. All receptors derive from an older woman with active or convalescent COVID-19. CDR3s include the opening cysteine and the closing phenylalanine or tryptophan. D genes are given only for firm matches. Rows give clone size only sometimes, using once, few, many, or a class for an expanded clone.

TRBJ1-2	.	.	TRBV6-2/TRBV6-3	TGTGCCAGCAACCCGGACAGACTCTATGGCTACACCTTC	CASNPDRLYGYTF
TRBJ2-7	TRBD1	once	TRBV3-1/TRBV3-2	TGTGCCAGCAGCCGCTCCGGGACAGGGGGCTACGAGCAGTACTTC	CASSRSGTGGYEQYF
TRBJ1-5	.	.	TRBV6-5	TGTGCCAGCAGGCGGGGGGTCAATCAGCCCCAGCATTTT	CASRRGVNQPQHF
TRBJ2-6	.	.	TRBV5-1	TGCGCCAGCAGCTCACCGGGGAGGGCCAACGTCCTGACTTTC	CASSSPGRANVLTF
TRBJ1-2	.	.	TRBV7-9	TGTGCCAGCAGCTTATATGAGATTACTAACTATGGCTACACCTTC	CASSLYEITNYGYTF
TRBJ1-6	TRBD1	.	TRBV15	TGTGCCACCAGCAGCCTATACTCAGGGGGCTCCTATAATTCACCCCTCCACTTT	CATSSLYSGGSYNSPLHF
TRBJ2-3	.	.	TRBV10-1	TGCGCCAGCAGTGAGTTTGGGGGCGCAGATACGCAGTATTTT	CASSEFGGADTQYF
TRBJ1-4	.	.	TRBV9	TGTGCCAGCAGCGTAGATCCGGTAAATGAAAAACTGTTTTTT	CASSVDPVNEKLFF
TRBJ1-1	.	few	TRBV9	TGTGCCAGCAGCTCCCGCTGGGACAATGCGGCTTTCTTT	CASSSRWDNAAFF
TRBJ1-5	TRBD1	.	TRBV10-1	TGCGCCAGCAATCAGGGGGCTACAAGGACAAATCAGCCCCAGCATTTT	CASNQGATRTNQPQHF
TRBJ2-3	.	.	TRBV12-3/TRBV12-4	TGTGCCAGCAGTTTTCCCCGCAGTACGCAGTATTTT	CASSFPRSTQYF
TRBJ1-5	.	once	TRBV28	TGTGCCAGCATTGATACGCGGGGGTTTTATCAGCCCCAGCATTTT	CASIDTRGFYQPQHF
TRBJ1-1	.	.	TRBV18	TGTGCCAGCTCAAAGGGGGACACTGAAGCTTTCTTT	CASSKGDTEAFF
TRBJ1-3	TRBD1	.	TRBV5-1	TGCGCCAGCAGCGTAGGACAGGTTGGAAACACCATATATTTT	CASSVGQVGNTIYF
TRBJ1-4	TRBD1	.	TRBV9	TGTGCCAGCAGCGTAGCGGACAGGCTTAATGAAAAACTGTTTTTT	CASSVADRLNEKLFF
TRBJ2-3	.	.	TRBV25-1	TGTGCCAGCAGAACCCCAGGGGCAGATACGCAGTATTTT	CASRTPGADTQYF
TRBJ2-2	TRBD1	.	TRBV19	TGTGCCAGTAGTTTACAGGGGACGCTGTTTTTT	CASSLQGTLFF
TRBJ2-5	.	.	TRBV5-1	TGCGCCAGCGGAGAAGAGACCCAGTACTTC	CASGEETQYF
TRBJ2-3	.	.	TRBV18	TGTGCCAGCTCACCCCGGGGGAGTAGCACAGATACGCAGTATTTT	CASSPRGSSTDTQYF
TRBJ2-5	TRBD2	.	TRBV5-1	TGCGCCAGCAGCTTCTCACGGACTAGCGGGGGGAGAGAGACCCAGTACTTC	CASSFSRTSGGRETQYF
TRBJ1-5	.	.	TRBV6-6	TGTGCCAGCAGTTCGATACTCAATCAGCCCCAGCATTTT	CASSSILNQPQHF
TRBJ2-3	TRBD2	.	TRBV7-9	TGTGCCAGCAGCGACACTAGCGGGGTGAGAGATACGCAGTATTTT	CASSDTSGVRDTQYF
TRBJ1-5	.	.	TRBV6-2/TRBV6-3	TGTGCCAGCAGTTACGTTAGGGGAGGGCAGCCCCAGCATTTT	CASSYVRGGQPQHF
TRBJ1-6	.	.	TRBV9	TGTGCCAGCACCAAGGCAGGGAATAATTCACCCCTCCACTTT	CASTKAGNNSPLHF
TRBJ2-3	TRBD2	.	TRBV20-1	TGCAGTGCTAGTAGCGGGGGGAGTCCAGATACGCAGTATTTT	CSASSGGSPDTQYF
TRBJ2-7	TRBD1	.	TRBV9	TGTGCCAGCAGCGTAGTGGGGACAGGAAGCTCCTACGAGCAGTACTTC	CASSVVGTGSSYEQYF
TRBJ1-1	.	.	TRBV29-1	TGCATCCCGTATCCGGGCACTGAAGCTTTCTTT	CIPYPGTEAFF
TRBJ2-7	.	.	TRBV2	TGTGCCAGCAGCCTTACACAGGGAATTGGGGGCGAGCAGTACTTC	CASSLTQGIGGEQYF
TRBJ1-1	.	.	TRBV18	TGTGCCAGCTCACTGCTCGACAGCACTGAAGCTTTCTTT	CASSLLDSTEAFF
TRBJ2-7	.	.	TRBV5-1	TGCGCCAGCAGCTTGGACGGAGGGACCTACGAGCAGTACTTC	CASSLDGGTYEQYF
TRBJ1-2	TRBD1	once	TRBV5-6	TGTGCCAGCAGCCCCCTACAGGGGGGTTATGGCTACACCTTC	CASSPLQGGYGYTF
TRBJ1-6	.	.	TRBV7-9	TGTGCCAGCACCCCTTTTCCCCTCCTCTCGACTTATAATTCACCCCTCCACTTT	CASTPFPLLSTYNSPLHF
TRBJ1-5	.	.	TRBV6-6	TGTGCCAGCAGTTACAAGGGGAGCAATCAGCCCCAGCATTTT	CASSYKGSNQPQHF
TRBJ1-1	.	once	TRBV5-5	TGTGCCAGCAGCTTGGCGGAGGGTACTGAAGCTTTCTTT	CASSLAEGTEAFF
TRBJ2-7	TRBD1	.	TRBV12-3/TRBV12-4	TGTGCCAGCAGCCCGGGACAGGGCCACGAGCAGTACTTC	CASSPGQGHEQYF
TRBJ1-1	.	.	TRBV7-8	TGTGCCAGCAGCCTTAGATCTAGTCAGCTGAACACTGAAGCTTTCTTT	CASSLRSSQLNTEAFF
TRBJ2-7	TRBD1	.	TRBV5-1	TGCGCCAGCAGCTACGACAGGGGAATCTACGAGCAGTACTTC	CASSYDRGIYEQYF
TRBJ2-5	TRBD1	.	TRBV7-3	TGTGCCAGCAGCTTAATGACAGGGGAGACCCAGTACTTC	CASSLMTGETQYF
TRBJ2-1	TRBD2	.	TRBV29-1	TGCAGCGTAGCTTCGGGGGGCTACAATGAGCAGTTCTTC	CSVASGGYNEQFF
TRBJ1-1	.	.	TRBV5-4	TGTGCCAGCAGCTTGGACAGGGTTACTGAAGCTTTCTTT	CASSLDRVTEAFF
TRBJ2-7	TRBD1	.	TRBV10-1	TGCGCCAGCAGTACCGGGACAGGAAACGCCTACGAGCAGTACTTC	CASSTGTGNAYEQYF
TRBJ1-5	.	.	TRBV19	TGTGCCAGTAGACAAACAGGTCTCAATCAGCCCCAGCATTTT	CASRQTGLNQPQHF
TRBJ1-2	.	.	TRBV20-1	TGCAGTGCTAGTAGCCGTTCTGGCTATGGCTACACCTTC	CSASSRSGYGYTF
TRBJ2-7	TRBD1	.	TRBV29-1	TGCAGCGTTGAAGCCAGACAGGGAACCCCCTACGAGCAGTACTTC	CSVEARQGTPYEQYF